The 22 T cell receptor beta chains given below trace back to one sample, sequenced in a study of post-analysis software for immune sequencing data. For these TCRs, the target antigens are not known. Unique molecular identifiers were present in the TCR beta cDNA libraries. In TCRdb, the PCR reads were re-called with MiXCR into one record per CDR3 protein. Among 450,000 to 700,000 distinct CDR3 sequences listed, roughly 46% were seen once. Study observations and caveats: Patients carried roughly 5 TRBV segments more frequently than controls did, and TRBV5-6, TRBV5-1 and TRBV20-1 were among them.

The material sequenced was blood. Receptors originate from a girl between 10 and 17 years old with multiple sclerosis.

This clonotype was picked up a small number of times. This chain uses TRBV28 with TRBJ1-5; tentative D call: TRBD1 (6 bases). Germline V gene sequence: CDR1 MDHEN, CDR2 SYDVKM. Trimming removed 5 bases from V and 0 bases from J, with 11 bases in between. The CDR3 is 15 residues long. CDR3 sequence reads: CASSRGQISNQPQHF. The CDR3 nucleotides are TGTGCCAGCAGTCGGGGGCAAATTAGCAATCAGCCCCAGCATTTT.

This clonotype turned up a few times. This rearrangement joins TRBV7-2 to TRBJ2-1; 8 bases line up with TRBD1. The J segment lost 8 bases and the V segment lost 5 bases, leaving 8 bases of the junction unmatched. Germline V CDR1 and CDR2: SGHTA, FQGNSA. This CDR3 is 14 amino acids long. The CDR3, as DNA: TGTGCCAGCAGCGAGAGACAGGGGTTTTATGAGCAGTTCTTC. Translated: CASSERQGFYEQFF.

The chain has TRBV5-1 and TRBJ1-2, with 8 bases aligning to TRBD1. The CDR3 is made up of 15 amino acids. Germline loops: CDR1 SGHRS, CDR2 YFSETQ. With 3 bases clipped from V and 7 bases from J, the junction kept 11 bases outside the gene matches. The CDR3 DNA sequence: TGCGCCAGCAGCTCAAACCACAGGGGGATCGGTGGCTACACCTTC. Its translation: CASSSNHRGIGGYTF.

The CDR3 DNA reads as TGTGCCAGCAGCAAGGGACAGCCCTACGAGCAGTACTTC. This encodes CASSKGQPYEQYF. The genes are TRBV11-2 and TRBJ2-7; TRBD1 aligns across 7 bases. The CDR3 length is 13 residues. Germline V gene data show CDR1 as SGHAT and CDR2 as FQNNGV. V shed 5 bases, J shed 2 bases, and the junction held 3 bases outside the gene matches.

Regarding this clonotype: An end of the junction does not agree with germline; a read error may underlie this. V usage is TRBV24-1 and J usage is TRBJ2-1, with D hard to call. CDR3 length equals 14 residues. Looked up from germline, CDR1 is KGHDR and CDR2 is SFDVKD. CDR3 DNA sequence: TGTGCCGCCAGTGATGCCTATGCCTACAATGAGCAGTTCTTC. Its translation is CAASDAYAYNEQFF.

The CDR3 DNA is TGTGCCAGCAGCTTTTCGGGGGACAATGAGCAGTTCTTC. It codes for CASSFSGDNEQFF. This rearrangement joins TRBV7-2 to TRBJ2-1; D might be TRBD2 (6 bases). Germline CDR1 and CDR2: SGHTA and FQGNSA. The V end lost 3 bases, the J end lost 5 bases, and 8 bases lay between the germline ends. There are 13 residues in the CDR3. Drawing the rest from reference TRBV7-2 and TRBJ2-1, the complete variable domain is GAGVSQSPSNKVTEKGKDVELRCDPISGHTALYWYRQSLGQGLEFLIYFQGNSAPDKSGLPSDRFSAERTGGSVSTLTIQRTQQEDSAVYLCASSFSGDNEQFFGPGTRLTVL.

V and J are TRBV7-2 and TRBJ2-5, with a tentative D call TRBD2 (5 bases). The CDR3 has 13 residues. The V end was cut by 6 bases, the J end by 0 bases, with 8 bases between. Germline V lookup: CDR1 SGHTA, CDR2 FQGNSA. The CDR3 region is CASRREYQETQYF. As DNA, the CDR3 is TGTGCCAGCAGGAGGGAGTACCAAGAGACCCAGTACTTC.

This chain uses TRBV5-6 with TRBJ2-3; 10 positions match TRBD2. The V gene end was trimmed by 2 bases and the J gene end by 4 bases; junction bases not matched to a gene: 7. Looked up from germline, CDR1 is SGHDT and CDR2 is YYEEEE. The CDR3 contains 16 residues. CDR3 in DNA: TGTGCCAGCAGCTTTCCGGCTAGCGGGAGCCCAGATACGCAGTATTTT. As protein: CASSFPASGSPDTQYF.

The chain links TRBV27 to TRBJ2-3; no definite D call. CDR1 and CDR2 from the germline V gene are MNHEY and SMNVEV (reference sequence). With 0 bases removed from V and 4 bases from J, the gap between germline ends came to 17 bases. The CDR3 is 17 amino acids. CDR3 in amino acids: CASSLSQEAAPADTQYF. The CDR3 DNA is TGTGCCAGCAGTTTATCGCAAGAGGCCGCCCCCGCAGATACGCAGTATTTT.

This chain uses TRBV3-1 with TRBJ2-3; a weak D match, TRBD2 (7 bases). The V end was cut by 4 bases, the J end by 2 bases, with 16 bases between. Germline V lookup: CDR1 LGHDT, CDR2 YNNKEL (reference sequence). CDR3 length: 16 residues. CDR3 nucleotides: TGTGCCAGCAGCCCCATAGGGGGGGTGTCCACAGATACGCAGTATTTT. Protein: CASSPIGGVSTDTQYF.

The DNA for the CDR3 is TGTGCCAGCAGCGCGCCCATAGGACAAAGCTCCTACAATGAGCAGTTCTTC. This sequence encodes CASSAPIGQSSYNEQFF. V is TRBV11-3 and J is TRBJ2-1, with D possibly being TRBD1 (5 bases). The CDR3 is 17 amino acids. V lost 5 bases to trimming and J lost 0 bases, with 17 bases between them. Germline V gives CDR1 SGHNT, CDR2 YENEEA.

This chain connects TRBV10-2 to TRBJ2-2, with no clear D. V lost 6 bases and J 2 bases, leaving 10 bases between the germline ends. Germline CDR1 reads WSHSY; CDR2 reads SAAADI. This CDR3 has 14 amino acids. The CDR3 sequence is CASRALFNTGELFF. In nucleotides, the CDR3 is TGCGCCAGCAGGGCCCTATTTAACACCGGGGAGCTGTTTTTT.

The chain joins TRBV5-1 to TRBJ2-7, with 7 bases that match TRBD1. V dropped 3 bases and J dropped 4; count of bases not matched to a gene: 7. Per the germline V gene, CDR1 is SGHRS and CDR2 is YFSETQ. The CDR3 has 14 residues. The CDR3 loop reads CASSSGTVIYEQYF. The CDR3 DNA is TGCGCCAGCAGCTCCGGGACAGTAATTTACGAGCAGTACTTC. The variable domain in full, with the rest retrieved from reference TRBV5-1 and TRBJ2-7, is KAGVTQTPRYLIKTRGQQVTLSCSPISGHRSVSWYQQTPGQGLQFLFEYFSETQRNKGNFPGRFSGRQFSNSRSEMNVSTLELGDSALYLCASSSGTVIYEQYFGPGTRLTVT.

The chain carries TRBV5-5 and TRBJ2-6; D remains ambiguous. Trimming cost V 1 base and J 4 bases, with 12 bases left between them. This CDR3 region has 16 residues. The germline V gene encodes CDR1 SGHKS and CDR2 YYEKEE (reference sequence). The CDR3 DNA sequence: TGTGCCAGCAGCTTGATGGGCCTCTCCGGGGCCAACGTCCTGACTTTC. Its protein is CASSLMGLSGANVLTF.

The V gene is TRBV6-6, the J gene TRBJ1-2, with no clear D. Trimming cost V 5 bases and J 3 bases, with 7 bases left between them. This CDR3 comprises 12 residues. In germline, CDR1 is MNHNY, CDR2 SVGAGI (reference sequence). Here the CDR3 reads CASSTEDYGYTF. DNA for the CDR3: TGTGCCAGCAGTACAGAAGACTATGGCTACACCTTC.

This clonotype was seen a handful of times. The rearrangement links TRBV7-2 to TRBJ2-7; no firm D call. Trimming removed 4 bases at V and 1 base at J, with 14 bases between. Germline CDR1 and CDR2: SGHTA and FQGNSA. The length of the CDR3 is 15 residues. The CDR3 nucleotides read TGTGCCAGCAGCTCCTCGAGGACGGTATCCTACGAGCAGTACTTC. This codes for CASSSSRTVSYEQYF. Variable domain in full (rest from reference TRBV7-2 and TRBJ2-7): GAGVSQSPSNKVTEKGKDVELRCDPISGHTALYWYRQSLGQGLEFLIYFQGNSAPDKSGLPSDRFSAERTGGSVSTLTIQRTQQEDSAVYLCASSSSRTVSYEQYFGPGTRLTVT.

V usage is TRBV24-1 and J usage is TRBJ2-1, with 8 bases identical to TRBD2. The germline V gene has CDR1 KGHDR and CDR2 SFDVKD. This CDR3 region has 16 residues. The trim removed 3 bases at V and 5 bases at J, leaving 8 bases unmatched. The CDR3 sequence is CATSDRRPSGHNEQFF. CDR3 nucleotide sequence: TGTGCCACCAGTGATCGGCGGCCTAGCGGGCACAATGAGCAGTTCTTC.

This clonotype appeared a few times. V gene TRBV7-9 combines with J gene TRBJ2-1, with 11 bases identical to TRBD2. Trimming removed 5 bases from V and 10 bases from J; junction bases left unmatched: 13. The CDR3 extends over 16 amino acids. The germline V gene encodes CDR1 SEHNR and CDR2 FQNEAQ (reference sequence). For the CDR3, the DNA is TGTGCCAGCAGCCCCCGGACTAGCGGGTCCTTTTGGGAGCAGTTCTTC. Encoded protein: CASSPRTSGSFWEQFF.

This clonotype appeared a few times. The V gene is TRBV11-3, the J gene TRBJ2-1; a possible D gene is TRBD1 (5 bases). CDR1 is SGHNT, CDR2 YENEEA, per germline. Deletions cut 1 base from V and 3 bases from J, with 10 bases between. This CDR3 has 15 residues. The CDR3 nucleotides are TGTGCCAGCAGCTTAGCCACAGGCTACTACAATGAGCAGTTCTTC. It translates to CASSLATGYYNEQFF.

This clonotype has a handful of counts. CDR3 protein: CASLLAGQDTQYF. The DNA of the CDR3 is TGTGCCAGCTTACTAGCGGGACAAGATACGCAGTATTTT. This chain links TRBV6-2 or TRBV6-3 with TRBJ2-3; 10 bases are a match to TRBD2. Germline CDR1 MNHEY, CDR2 SVGEGT. CDR3 length: 13 residues. V shed 8 bases, J shed 5 bases, and the junction held 4 bases outside the gene matches.

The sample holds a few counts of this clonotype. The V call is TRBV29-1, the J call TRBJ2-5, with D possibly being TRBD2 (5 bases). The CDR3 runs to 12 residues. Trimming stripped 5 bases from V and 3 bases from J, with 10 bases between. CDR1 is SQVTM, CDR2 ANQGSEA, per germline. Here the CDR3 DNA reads TGCAGCGTTAGGACTCTGAAAGAGACCCAGTACTTC. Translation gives CSVRTLKETQYF.

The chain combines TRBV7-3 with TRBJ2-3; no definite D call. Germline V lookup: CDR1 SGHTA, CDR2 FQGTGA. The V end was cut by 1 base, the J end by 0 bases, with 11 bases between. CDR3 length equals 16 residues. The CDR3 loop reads CASSLIPTPSTDTQYF. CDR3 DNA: TGTGCCAGCAGCTTAATCCCCACTCCGAGCACAGATACGCAGTATTTT. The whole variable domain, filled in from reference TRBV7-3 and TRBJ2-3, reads GAGVSQTPSNKVTEKGKYVELRCDPISGHTALYWYRQSLGQGPEFLIYFQGTGAADDSGLPNDRFFAVRPEGSVSTLKIQRTERGDSAVYLCASSLIPTPSTDTQYFGPGTRLTVL.